The rows below give T cell receptor beta chains drawn from one sample of a study of a mutant IDH1 vaccine in newly diagnosed glioma. The antigens these receptors bind are not known. Here immunoSEQ multiplex PCR was the method, and the copy in TCRdb shows in-frame clones only, minus some. The table lists tens of thousands of clones, around nine tenths of them singletons. The material was PBMCs, obtained from a glioma patient whose treatment included an IDH1 peptide vaccine. All receptors come from a man aged 25 to 45 with glioma. Both conserved end residues are part of each CDR3. Fields, in order: CDR3 length, J gene, V gene, clone size, D gene, CDR3 protein, CDR3 DNA. A D gene is named only where the DNA matches it firmly. Some rows mark clone size as missing; the rest say once, few, many or name a class of expanded clone.

cdr3_length: 15; j_call: TRBJ1-3; v_call: TRBV15; clone_size: NA; d_call: NA; cdr3_aa: CATSRDRGSGNTIYF; cdr3_nt: TGTGCCACCAGCAGAGACAGGGGCTCTGGAAACACCATATATTTT
cdr3_length: 14; j_call: TRBJ2-5; v_call: TRBV7-2; clone_size: NA; d_call: NA; cdr3_aa: CASSLVAWGQTQYF; cdr3_nt: TGTGCCAGCAGCTTAGTTGCCTGGGGGCAGACCCAGTACTTC
cdr3_length: 14; j_call: TRBJ2-3; v_call: TRBV28; clone_size: NA; d_call: TRBD2; cdr3_aa: CASRTSGKSDTQYF; cdr3_nt: TGTGCCAGCAGGACTAGCGGGAAGTCAGATACGCAGTATTTT
cdr3_length: 14; j_call: TRBJ1-5; v_call: TRBV15; clone_size: NA; d_call: TRBD1; cdr3_aa: CATSSETGDQPQHF; cdr3_nt: TGTGCCACCAGTAGTGAGACAGGGGATCAGCCCCAGCATTTT
cdr3_length: 13; j_call: TRBJ2-5; v_call: TRBV7-7; clone_size: once; d_call: NA; cdr3_aa: CASSPGLRETQYF; cdr3_nt: TGTGCCAGCAGCCCGGGACTGAGGGAGACCCAGTACTTC
cdr3_length: 13; j_call: TRBJ2-7; v_call: TRBV5-1; clone_size: NA; d_call: NA; cdr3_aa: CASSEASHSEQYF; cdr3_nt: TGCGCCAGCAGCGAGGCCTCGCACTCCGAGCAGTACTTC
cdr3_length: 12; j_call: TRBJ2-2; v_call: TRBV7-9; clone_size: few; d_call: NA; cdr3_aa: CASSFEGGELFF; cdr3_nt: TGTGCCAGCAGCTTCGAGGGAGGGGAGCTGTTTTTT
cdr3_length: 14; j_call: TRBJ2-7; v_call: TRBV10-3; clone_size: NA; d_call: NA; cdr3_aa: CAISVSPASYEQYF; cdr3_nt: TGTGCCATCAGTGTGTCGCCCGCGTCCTACGAGCAGTACTTC
cdr3_length: 16; j_call: TRBJ1-4; v_call: TRBV4-2; clone_size: NA; d_call: NA; cdr3_aa: CASSQLYGATNEKLFF; cdr3_nt: TGTGCCAGCAGCCAATTGTATGGGGCAACTAATGAAAAACTGTTTTTT
cdr3_length: 12; j_call: TRBJ1-2; v_call: TRBV10-2; clone_size: NA; d_call: NA; cdr3_aa: CASSVEGSGYTF; cdr3_nt: TGCGCCAGCAGCGTGGAAGGTAGTGGCTACACCTTC
cdr3_length: 14; j_call: TRBJ2-7; v_call: TRBV28; clone_size: NA; d_call: NA; cdr3_aa: CASQPRVSIYEQYF; cdr3_nt: TGTGCCAGCCAACCCAGGGTTTCTATCTACGAGCAGTACTTC
cdr3_length: 18; j_call: TRBJ1-4; v_call: TRBV10-1; clone_size: NA; d_call: NA; cdr3_aa: CASSNGLIQGSSNEKLFF; cdr3_nt: TGCGCCAGCAGCAACGGACTCATCCAGGGATCCTCTAATGAAAAACTGTTTTTT
cdr3_length: 9; j_call: TRBJ1-5; v_call: TRBV6-4; clone_size: NA; d_call: NA; cdr3_aa: CASSALRLF; cdr3_nt: TGTGCCAGCAGTGCCCTACGGCTTTTT
cdr3_length: 18; j_call: TRBJ1-4; v_call: TRBV7-9; clone_size: NA; d_call: NA; cdr3_aa: CASSLEGGGRTANEKLFF; cdr3_nt: TGTGCCAGCAGCTTAGAGGGAGGGGGGCGCACGGCTAATGAAAAACTGTTTTTT
cdr3_length: 15; j_call: TRBJ1-3; v_call: TRBV4-3; clone_size: NA; d_call: NA; cdr3_aa: CASSQEQFSGNTIYF; cdr3_nt: TGCGCCAGCAGCCAAGAACAGTTCTCTGGAAACACCATATATTTT
cdr3_length: 16; j_call: TRBJ1-2; v_call: TRBV30; clone_size: NA; d_call: TRBD1; cdr3_aa: CAWSVLGQGTNYGYTF; cdr3_nt: TGTGCCTGGAGTGTACTTGGACAGGGGACAAACTATGGCTACACCTTC
cdr3_length: 19; j_call: TRBJ2-7; v_call: TRBV4-1; clone_size: NA; d_call: TRBD2; cdr3_aa: CASSQVRLAGGKSSYEQYF; cdr3_nt: TGCGCCAGCAGCCAAGTCCGACTAGCGGGGGGTAAGAGCTCCTACGAGCAGTACTTC
cdr3_length: 11; j_call: TRBJ2-5; v_call: TRBV28; clone_size: NA; d_call: NA; cdr3_aa: CASSLEETQYF; cdr3_nt: TGTGCCAGCAGTTTAGAAGAGACCCAGTACTTC
cdr3_length: 12; j_call: TRBJ2-7; v_call: TRBV7-6; clone_size: NA; d_call: NA; cdr3_aa: CASSPNSYEQYF; cdr3_nt: TGTGCCAGCAGCCCCAACTCCTACGAGCAGTACTTC
cdr3_length: 15; j_call: TRBJ2-7; v_call: TRBV5-8; clone_size: once; d_call: TRBD1; cdr3_aa: CASSRGRGRPYEQYF; cdr3_nt: TGTGCCAGCAGCCGTGGCAGGGGGCGACCCTACGAGCAGTACTTC
cdr3_length: 16; j_call: TRBJ1-5; v_call: TRBV6-1; clone_size: NA; d_call: NA; cdr3_aa: CASSEPVWVSNQPQHF; cdr3_nt: TGTGCCAGCAGTGAACCGGTGTGGGTTAGCAATCAGCCCCAGCATTTT
cdr3_length: 14; j_call: TRBJ1-4; v_call: TRBV27; clone_size: NA; d_call: NA; cdr3_aa: CASSLDRRNEKLFF; cdr3_nt: TGTGCCAGCAGCCTGGACAGACGTAATGAAAAACTGTTTTTT
cdr3_length: 15; j_call: TRBJ2-7; v_call: TRBV5-1; clone_size: once; d_call: NA; cdr3_aa: CASSFQGQLSYEQYF; cdr3_nt: TGCGCCAGCAGCTTCCAAGGACAACTATCCTACGAGCAGTACTTC
cdr3_length: 13; j_call: TRBJ1-5; v_call: TRBV30; clone_size: NA; d_call: NA; cdr3_aa: CAWSRGMRQPQHF; cdr3_nt: TGTGCCTGGAGCCGGGGGATGAGGCAGCCCCAGCATTTT
cdr3_length: 15; j_call: TRBJ2-5; v_call: TRBV27; clone_size: NA; d_call: NA; cdr3_aa: CASSFSPGREATQYF; cdr3_nt: TGTGCCAGCAGTTTCTCCCCGGGGAGAGAGGCGACCCAGTACTTC
cdr3_length: 15; j_call: TRBJ1-1; v_call: TRBV6-5; clone_size: NA; d_call: NA; cdr3_aa: CASSSQHKMNTEAFF; cdr3_nt: TGTGCCAGCTCGAGCCAGCATAAAATGAACACTGAAGCTTTCTTT
cdr3_length: 14; j_call: TRBJ1-2; v_call: TRBV6-6; clone_size: NA; d_call: NA; cdr3_aa: CASSPSGTNYGYTF; cdr3_nt: TGTGCCAGCAGCCCAAGCGGGACAAACTATGGCTACACCTTC
cdr3_length: 15; j_call: TRBJ1-3; v_call: TRBV19; clone_size: NA; d_call: NA; cdr3_aa: CASSISPGPGNTIYF; cdr3_nt: TGTGCCAGTAGTATCTCCCCAGGGCCTGGAAACACCATATATTTT
cdr3_length: 13; j_call: TRBJ2-3; v_call: TRBV6-5; clone_size: NA; d_call: NA; cdr3_aa: CASSYGEVDTQYF; cdr3_nt: TGTGCCAGCAGTTACGGGGAGGTAGATACGCAGTATTTT
cdr3_length: 16; j_call: TRBJ2-7; v_call: TRBV28; clone_size: NA; d_call: TRBD2; cdr3_aa: CASSPPGLAGGYEQYF; cdr3_nt: TGTGCCAGCAGTCCGCCCGGACTAGCGGGAGGCTACGAGCAGTACTTC
cdr3_length: 12; j_call: TRBJ1-1; v_call: TRBV4-2; clone_size: NA; d_call: NA; cdr3_aa: CASSLTTGEAFF; cdr3_nt: TGTGCCAGCAGCCTCACTACAGGGGAAGCTTTCTTT
cdr3_length: 12; j_call: TRBJ1-3; v_call: TRBV19; clone_size: few; d_call: NA; cdr3_aa: CASRQTGNTIYF; cdr3_nt: TGTGCCAGTAGACAGACTGGAAACACCATATATTTT
cdr3_length: 13; j_call: TRBJ1-2; v_call: TRBV2; clone_size: NA; d_call: NA; cdr3_aa: CASSPGTTYGYTF; cdr3_nt: TGTGCCAGCAGTCCCGGGACAACGTATGGCTACACCTTC
cdr3_length: 15; j_call: TRBJ2-7; v_call: TRBV6-6; clone_size: NA; d_call: NA; cdr3_aa: CASSSPGHFSYEQYF; cdr3_nt: TGTGCCAGCAGTTCTCCGGGACATTTCTCCTACGAGCAGTACTTC
cdr3_length: 10; j_call: TRBJ2-2; v_call: TRBV30; clone_size: NA; d_call: NA; cdr3_aa: CAWEPRGAVF; cdr3_nt: TGTGCCTGGGAACCGCGGGGAGCTGTTTTT
cdr3_length: 15; j_call: TRBJ2-5; v_call: TRBV7-7; clone_size: NA; d_call: NA; cdr3_aa: CASSRTTVYQETQYF; cdr3_nt: TGTGCCAGCAGCCGTACGACAGTGTACCAAGAGACCCAGTACTTC
cdr3_length: 14; j_call: TRBJ2-7; v_call: TRBV2; clone_size: NA; d_call: TRBD1; cdr3_aa: CASSGTGIIHEQYF; cdr3_nt: TGTGCCAGCAGCGGGACAGGTATCATCCACGAGCAGTACTTC
cdr3_length: 15; j_call: TRBJ2-3; v_call: TRBV10-3; clone_size: NA; d_call: TRBD2; cdr3_aa: CAISSSGSGPDTQYF; cdr3_nt: TGTGCCATCAGCTCTAGCGGGAGTGGGCCAGATACGCAGTATTTT
cdr3_length: 14; j_call: TRBJ1-3; v_call: TRBV6-1; clone_size: NA; d_call: TRBD1; cdr3_aa: CASSLGQPGNTIYF; cdr3_nt: TGTGCCAGCAGCTTGGGACAGCCTGGAAACACCATATATTTT
cdr3_length: 17; j_call: TRBJ1-2; v_call: TRBV7-9; clone_size: NA; d_call: TRBD1; cdr3_aa: CASTHGDRGVNGGGYTF; cdr3_nt: TGTGCCAGCACCCACGGGGACAGGGGCGTGAACGGTGGTGGCTACACCTTC
cdr3_length: 17; j_call: TRBJ1-5; v_call: TRBV7-9; clone_size: NA; d_call: TRBD1; cdr3_aa: CASSSSIPGDRDQPQHF; cdr3_nt: TGTGCCAGCAGCTCCTCCATACCTGGGGACAGAGATCAGCCCCAGCATTTT
cdr3_length: 14; j_call: TRBJ2-2; v_call: TRBV10-2; clone_size: NA; d_call: NA; cdr3_aa: CASSVLSDTGELFF; cdr3_nt: TGCGCCAGCAGTGTCCTCAGCGACACCGGGGAGCTGTTTTTT
cdr3_length: 14; j_call: TRBJ2-1; v_call: TRBV4-2; clone_size: once; d_call: NA; cdr3_aa: CASSQVDGSNEQFF; cdr3_nt: TGTGCCAGCAGCCAAGTAGACGGGAGTAATGAGCAGTTCTTC
cdr3_length: 13; j_call: TRBJ2-7; v_call: TRBV29-1; clone_size: few; d_call: NA; cdr3_aa: CSAGEGAPTEQYF; cdr3_nt: TGCAGCGCAGGGGAGGGGGCCCCAACGGAGCAGTACTTC
cdr3_length: 15; j_call: TRBJ2-7; v_call: TRBV14; clone_size: NA; d_call: NA; cdr3_aa: CASSQDSGRVYEQYF; cdr3_nt: TGTGCCAGCAGCCAAGATTCGGGCAGGGTCTACGAGCAGTACTTC
cdr3_length: 14; j_call: TRBJ1-1; v_call: TRBV5-1; clone_size: few; d_call: NA; cdr3_aa: CASSLVPLRSEAFF; cdr3_nt: TGCGCCAGCAGCTTGGTTCCTCTTCGGTCTGAAGCTTTCTTT
cdr3_length: 14; j_call: TRBJ2-3; v_call: TRBV28; clone_size: NA; d_call: NA; cdr3_aa: CASSSPLIVGTQYF; cdr3_nt: TGTGCCAGCAGTTCGCCCCTAATAGTAGGCACGCAGTATTTT
cdr3_length: 12; j_call: TRBJ2-7; v_call: TRBV28; clone_size: NA; d_call: NA; cdr3_aa: CASSLGNYEQYF; cdr3_nt: TGTGCCAGCAGTTTAGGGAACTACGAGCAGTACTTC
cdr3_length: 14; j_call: TRBJ1-5; v_call: TRBV28; clone_size: NA; d_call: NA; cdr3_aa: CASSPRGGNQPQHF; cdr3_nt: TGTGCCAGTTCCCCGCGTGGCGGCAATCAGCCCCAGCATTTT
cdr3_length: 14; j_call: TRBJ2-5; v_call: TRBV4-2; clone_size: NA; d_call: TRBD1; cdr3_aa: CASSPGQDGETQYF; cdr3_nt: TGTGCCAGCAGCCCAGGACAGGATGGGGAGACCCAGTACTTC
cdr3_length: 14; j_call: TRBJ2-3; v_call: TRBV19; clone_size: NA; d_call: TRBD1; cdr3_aa: CASSMTGFTDTQYF; cdr3_nt: TGTGCCAGTAGTATGACAGGGTTTACAGATACGCAGTATTTT
cdr3_length: 14; j_call: TRBJ2-3; v_call: TRBV9; clone_size: NA; d_call: NA; cdr3_aa: CASSVDGRTDTQYF; cdr3_nt: TGTGCCAGCAGCGTAGATGGACGCACAGATACGCAGTATTTT
cdr3_length: 15; j_call: TRBJ1-2; v_call: TRBV13; clone_size: NA; d_call: NA; cdr3_aa: CASSLGPGTPGGYTF; cdr3_nt: TGTGCCAGCAGCTTAGGCCCGGGGACTCCGGGTGGCTACACCTTC
cdr3_length: 16; j_call: TRBJ2-1; v_call: TRBV7-8; clone_size: NA; d_call: TRBD2; cdr3_aa: CASSLRRLAGRNEQFF; cdr3_nt: TGTGCCAGCAGTCTCAGAAGGCTAGCGGGAAGGAATGAGCAGTTCTTC
cdr3_length: 16; j_call: TRBJ2-5; v_call: TRBV28; clone_size: NA; d_call: NA; cdr3_aa: CASSLERAAPQETQYF; cdr3_nt: TGTGCCAGCAGTCTAGAAAGGGCAGCCCCCCAAGAGACCCAGTACTTC
cdr3_length: 16; j_call: TRBJ2-1; v_call: TRBV6-1; clone_size: NA; d_call: TRBD2; cdr3_aa: CASSAQRGGPGAEQFF; cdr3_nt: TGTGCCAGCAGTGCCCAGCGGGGGGGCCCCGGCGCTGAGCAGTTCTTC
cdr3_length: 15; j_call: TRBJ2-3; v_call: TRBV4-3; clone_size: NA; d_call: TRBD2; cdr3_aa: CASSQGAGGRDTQYF; cdr3_nt: TGCGCCAGCAGCCAAGGGGCGGGGGGGCGAGATACGCAGTATTTT
cdr3_length: 12; j_call: TRBJ2-1; v_call: TRBV19; clone_size: once; d_call: NA; cdr3_aa: CASSNPGVGQFF; cdr3_nt: TGTGCCAGTAGTAACCCCGGCGTGGGGCAGTTCTTC
cdr3_length: 16; j_call: TRBJ2-3; v_call: TRBV13; clone_size: few; d_call: NA; cdr3_aa: CASSANQGLSTDTQYF; cdr3_nt: TGTGCCAGCAGCGCAAACCAGGGGCTTAGCACAGATACGCAGTATTTT
cdr3_length: 16; j_call: TRBJ1-2; v_call: TRBV7-9; clone_size: NA; d_call: TRBD1; cdr3_aa: CASSLEDRGPNYGYTF; cdr3_nt: TGTGCCAGCAGCCTCGAGGACAGGGGTCCTAACTATGGCTACACCTTC